These 25 T cell receptor beta chains came from one sample sequenced in a study of blood T cells in healthy people across ages (dated by TCRdb to the mid-2010s). The library was prepared using 5' RACE. The instrument given in TCRdb is Illumina HiSeq 2500. A second PCR of about 6 to 12 cycles was performed with a sample-barcoded 5' primer and a J-beta primer mix. The public reads were run again by TCRdb, first through fastp at Q25 and then through MiXCR, and only productive beta chains were kept. For every CDR3 protein sequence, its rows merge into one entry that carries the most common genes and DNA. The sample contains approximately 690,000 distinct CDR3 sequences, approximately 40% of them found a single time. The ten largest clones represent 30% of the sample. The specimen sequenced was blood. The receptors come from a man aged 80 or over in good health.

This clonotype occurred a few times. The CDR3 nucleotides are TGTGCCAGCAGTTTGTTGGGACTACAATACAATGAGCAGTTCTTC. Protein product: CASSLLGLQYNEQFF. The rearrangement uses TRBV28 and TRBJ2-1; 7 bases line up with TRBD2. This CDR3 is built from 15 residues. With 3 bases clipped from V and 4 bases from J, the junction kept 6 bases outside the gene matches. CDR1 and CDR2 from the germline V gene are MDHEN and SYDVKM. Complete variable domain (other parts from reference TRBV28 and TRBJ2-1): DVKVTQSSRYLVKRTGEKVFLECVQDMDHENMFWYRQDPGLGLRLIYFSYDVKMKEKGDIPEGYSVSREKKERFSLILESASTNQTSMYLCASSLLGLQYNEQFFGPGTRLTVL.

The chain recombines TRBV6-1 with TRBJ1-5; D not resolved. V was clipped by 5 bases and J by 3 bases, with 11 bases between them. The CDR3 contains 14 residues. The germline CDR1 and CDR2 sequences are MNHNS and SASEGT. CDR3 protein: CASSPLGVNQPQHF. CDR3 coding DNA: TGTGCCAGCAGTCCTCTTGGGGTCAATCAGCCCCAGCATTTT.

The CDR3 sequence is CASSQSAGETQYF. The CDR3 DNA reads TGCGCCAGCAGCCAGAGCGCTGGGGAGACCCAGTACTTC. The chain links TRBV4-3 to TRBJ2-5; no reliable D call. CDR3 size: 13 residues. Germline loops: CDR1 LGHNA, CDR2 YSLEER. The germline V and J ends were trimmed by 3 bases and 5 bases, with 10 bases remaining between them.

The chain links TRBV10-1 to TRBJ1-5, with TRBD1 as a possible D gene (6 bases). The CDR3 loop spans 16 amino acids. Per the germline V gene, CDR1 is WNHNN and CDR2 is SYGVQD (reference sequence). Between the trimmed V and J ends, which lost 2 bases and 2 bases, there was a span of 13 bases. CDR3 in DNA: TGCGCCAGCAGTGAGCCTACAGGGAGACGCAATCAGCCCCAGCATTTT. It translates to CASSEPTGRRNQPQHF.

This clonotype was seen a few times. The V and J genes are TRBV5-1 and TRBJ2-5, with 7 bases lining up with TRBD1. Germline V CDR1 and CDR2: SGHRS, YFSETQ. CDR3 size: 14 residues. The junction had 5 bases not matched to a gene; V was cut back by 4 bases and J by 2 bases. CDR3 nucleotides: TGCGCCAGCAGCGTGGGACAGCAACAAGAGACCCAGTACTTC. Translating gives CASSVGQQQETQYF.

The chain uses TRBV20-1 and TRBJ1-5, with 9 bases that match TRBD1. The germline gives CDR1 DFQATT, CDR2 SNEGSKA (reference sequence). Trimming cost V 8 bases and J 2 bases; bases outside gene matches: 10. This CDR3 is 15 amino acids long. The CDR3 DNA is TGCAGTCCCGGACAGGGGTGGGGAGGCAATCAGCCCCAGCATTTT. Protein: CSPGQGWGGNQPQHF.

This clonotype was counted between two and nine times. The V call is TRBV20-1, the J call TRBJ2-5, with D possibly TRBD1 on 6 matching bases. CDR1 and CDR2 from the germline V gene are DFQATT and SNEGSKA (reference sequence). The CDR3 extends over 14 amino acids. V was cut by 5 bases and J by 1 base, with 14 bases left in between. The CDR3 bases are TGCAGTGCTTCCCCCGCGGACAGCCAAGAGACCCAGTACTTC. Translation gives CSASPADSQETQYF.

This clonotype was seen ten or more times. J is TRBJ2-5 and V is TRBV18; D perhaps matches TRBD1 (5 bases). The CDR3 is made up of 14 amino acids. The V end was cut by 0 bases, the J end by 7 bases, with 12 bases between. The V gene's germline CDR1 is KGHSH and CDR2 LQKENI. In DNA, the CDR3 is TGTGCCAGCTCACCACCGGGGCAGATGGGGACCCAGTACTTC. Residues: CASSPPGQMGTQYF.

Only a few counts were recorded for this clonotype. The V and J genes are TRBV5-6 and TRBJ2-3; weak D call: TRBD1 (6 bases). Germline-derived CDR1 and CDR2 are SGHDT and YYEEEE. The length of the CDR3 is 15 residues. Trimming removed 4 bases from V and 6 bases from J, with 18 bases in between. The CDR3 here is CASSAGATGPDTQYF. For the CDR3, the DNA is TGTGCCAGCAGCGCAGGGGCTACGGGCCCCGATACGCAGTATTTT.

This chain uses TRBV6-5 with TRBJ2-1, with D possibly TRBD1 on 5 matching bases. V lost 0 bases to trimming and J lost 5 bases, with 8 bases between them. CDR3 length equals 14 residues. Germline CDR1 reads MNHEY; CDR2 reads SVGAGI. This chain's CDR3 is CASSYSRQHNEQFF. The CDR3 nucleotides read TGTGCCAGCAGTTACTCGAGACAGCACAATGAGCAGTTCTTC.

The chain combines TRBV20-1 with TRBJ2-1; D possibly corresponds to TRBD2 (6 bases). In germline, CDR1 is DFQATT, CDR2 SNEGSKA (reference sequence). The CDR3 totals 13 residues. Trimming cost V 2 bases and J 9 bases, with 14 bases left between them. The CDR3 protein is CSARLVGGTEQFF. In DNA form, the CDR3 reads TGCAGTGCTAGATTGGTGGGAGGCACTGAGCAGTTCTTC.

The J gene is TRBJ2-3, the V gene TRBV12-3 or TRBV12-4; TRBD2 matches 9 bases. The V gene end was trimmed by 4 bases and the J gene end by 2 bases; junction bases not matched to a gene: 4. The CDR3 contains 15 residues. The CDR3 sequence is CASSSASGNTDTQYF. CDR3 bases: TGTGCCAGCAGTTCCGCTAGCGGGAACACAGATACGCAGTATTTT.

This clonotype has only a few counts. The J gene is TRBJ1-2, the V gene TRBV20-1, with 8 nucleotides matching TRBD1. In germline, CDR1 is DFQATT, CDR2 SNEGSKA (reference sequence). After removal of 4 bases from V and 3 bases from J, the junction contained 7 bases not matched to a gene. The CDR3 consists of 14 residues. The chain's CDR3 is CSAITQGADYGYTF. CDR3 nucleotides: TGCAGTGCTATAACCCAGGGGGCGGACTATGGCTACACCTTC.

Points on this clonotype: Possible read error: a much larger clone is one base away. The V gene is TRBV18, the J gene TRBJ1-6; tentatively, D is TRBD1 (5 bases). The CDR3 has 16 residues. The germline V gene has CDR1 KGHSH and CDR2 LQKENI. CDR3 DNA: TGTGCCAGCTCACCAGAGGTTGCAGGGAGCAACTCACTCCTCCACTTT. This sequence encodes CASSPEVAGSNSLLHF. Full variable domain (rest looked up from reference TRBV18 and TRBJ1-6): NAGVMQNPRHLVRRRGQEARLRCSPMKGHSHVYWYRQLPEEGLKFMVYLQKENIIDESGMPKERFSAEFPKEGPSILRIQQVVRGDSAAYFCASSPEVAGSNSLLHFGNGTRLTVT.

The chain joins TRBV27 to TRBJ2-1; a possible D gene is TRBD1 (6 bases). The germline gives CDR1 MNHEY, CDR2 SMNVEV (reference sequence). There are 15 residues in the CDR3. The V end lost 2 bases, the J end lost 8 bases, and 16 bases lay between the germline ends. The CDR3 spells CASSLEQGPGDEQFF. In DNA form, the CDR3 reads TGTGCCAGCAGTTTAGAGCAGGGTCCAGGGGATGAGCAGTTCTTC.

This clonotype was seen a few times. V and J are TRBV12-3 or TRBV12-4 and TRBJ2-7; 15 bases line up with TRBD2. The CDR3 runs to 16 residues. The V and J ends lost 2 bases and 6 bases, in that order; junction bases with no gene match: 5. CDR3 sequence reads: CASSLSGLAGGFEQYF. The CDR3 DNA reads as TGTGCCAGCAGTTTATCCGGACTAGCGGGGGGGTTCGAGCAGTACTTC.

This clonotype was observed a handful of times. The chain uses TRBV3-1 and TRBJ2-4, with D perhaps given as TRBD1 or TRBD2 (5 bases each). The V gene lost 5 bases and the J gene lost 5 bases, with 16 bases spanning the gap. Germline CDR1 and CDR2: LGHDT and YNNKEL (reference sequence). This CDR3 comprises 15 residues. The CDR3 nucleotides are TGTGCCAGCAGCGTACGGGGCAATACCCAAAACATTCAGTACTTC. As protein: CASSVRGNTQNIQYF. Based on the CDR3 plus reference TRBV3-1 and TRBJ2-4, the full variable domain is DTAVSQTPKYLVTQMGNDKSIKCEQNLGHDTMYWYKQDSKKFLKIMFSYNNKELIINETVPNRFSPKSPDKAHLNLHINSLELGDSAVYFCASSVRGNTQNIQYFGAGTRLSVL.

There are many counts of this clonotype. V is TRBV7-8 and J is TRBJ2-5; 7 bases match TRBD2. This CDR3 is built from 15 residues. The V gene end was trimmed by 4 bases and the J gene end by 4 bases; junction bases not matched to a gene: 9. Germline CDR1 is SGHVS and CDR2 is FQNEAQ. The CDR3 is CASSSARLARETQYF. In DNA, the CDR3 is TGTGCCAGCAGCTCCGCCAGACTAGCTCGAGAGACCCAGTACTTC.

The chain combines TRBV19 with TRBJ1-2; TRBD1 is a possible D gene (5 bases). This CDR3 has 14 amino acids. The V gene's germline CDR1 is LNHDA and CDR2 SQIVND (reference sequence). Trimming took off 3 bases at V and 8 bases at J, with 16 bases between the two ends. CDR3 nucleotide sequence: TGTGCCAGTAGTATTTTCATCAGGGCCGAAGGCTACACCTTC. This gives the protein CASSIFIRAEGYTF. Drawing the rest from reference TRBV19 and TRBJ1-2, the complete variable domain is DGGITQSPKYLFRKEGQNVTLSCEQNLNHDAMYWYRQDPGQGLRLIYYSQIVNDFQKGDIAEGYSVSREKKESFPLTVTSAQKNPTAFYLCASSIFIRAEGYTFGSGTRLTVV.

The rearrangement uses TRBV6-5 and TRBJ2-3; 9 positions agree with TRBD2. The CDR3 contains 15 residues. V gave up 2 bases and J gave up 9 bases; unmatched junction bases: 9. Looked up from germline, CDR1 is MNHEY and CDR2 is SVGAGI. The CDR3 sequence is CASSYKAGGPGTQYF. The CDR3 bases are TGTGCCAGCAGTTACAAGGCGGGGGGGCCAGGAACGCAGTATTTT.

The J gene is TRBJ2-1, the V gene TRBV7-2; 12 bases agree with TRBD2. V dropped 3 bases and J dropped 4; count of bases not matched to a gene: 4. The germline V gene encodes CDR1 SGHTA and CDR2 FQGNSA. The CDR3 consists of 16 residues. This chain's CDR3 is CASSFRTSGAYNEQFF. The CDR3 DNA sequence: TGTGCCAGCAGCTTCCGGACTAGCGGGGCATACAATGAGCAGTTCTTC.

The table lists this clonotype with a few counts. The chain couples TRBV3-1 to TRBJ2-7; possibly TRBD1 for D (6 bases). The germline V gene encodes CDR1 LGHDT and CDR2 YNNKEL (reference sequence). Deletions cut 1 base from V and 2 bases from J, with 12 bases between. CDR3 length equals 15 residues. The CDR3 nucleotides are TGTGCCAGCAGCCAAGTAGGGCAGGGGACCTACGAGCAGTACTTC. Its protein product is CASSQVGQGTYEQYF.

This clonotype turned up a few times. The J gene is TRBJ2-1, the V gene TRBV24-1; D unresolved. The germline V gene has CDR1 KGHDR and CDR2 SFDVKD. Trimming cost V 2 bases and J 0 bases, with 10 bases left between them. CDR3 size: 16 residues. CDR3 in amino acids: CATSDSVGVSYNEQFF. In nucleotides, the CDR3 is TGTGCCACCAGTGATTCAGTCGGAGTCTCCTACAATGAGCAGTTCTTC.

This clonotype was seen a handful of times. V gene TRBV20-1 combines with J gene TRBJ1-5; no definite D call. V gave up 0 bases and J gave up 5 bases, with 14 bases separating them. This CDR3 has 15 residues. Germline V gives CDR1 DFQATT, CDR2 SNEGSKA (reference sequence). CDR3 protein: CSARDLLNSDQPQHF. CDR3 nucleotides: TGCAGTGCTAGAGATCTGCTTAACAGTGATCAGCCCCAGCATTTT.

This clonotype was picked up one time. The chain joins TRBV14 to TRBJ2-5, with D possibly TRBD1 on 5 matching bases. The assigned J gene may be wrong: the sequence end matches TRBJ2-7 better. The length of the CDR3 is 14 residues. CDR1 is SGHDN, CDR2 FVKESK, per germline. In DNA form, the CDR3 reads TGTGCCAGCAGCCAAGAACGATCTGGGGCCGAGCAGTACTTC. Protein: CASSQERSGAEQYF.